Sequencing of this TCR beta chain was carried out in a study of OX40 agonist ivuxolimab in advanced cancers. Germline CDR1 is SGHRS and CDR2 is YFSETQ. Trimming took 4 bases from V and 0 from J, leaving 9 bases between them. The CDR3 has 14 amino acids. Measured with immunoSEQ multiplex PCR; TCRdb has only the in-frame clones, and not every one. The repertoire holds tens of thousands of clones, with 83% as singletons. This sequence was found in an adult with an advanced solid tumor such as melanoma, head and neck, liver or kidney cancer. The V gene is TRBV5-1, the J gene TRBJ2-3; D is uncertain. Specimen: CD4+ or CD8+ T cells sorted from blood, collected in a trial of the OX40 agonist ivuxolimab. This CDR3 is CASSPEDSTDTQYF. The CDR3, as DNA: TGCGCCAGCAGCCCAGAGGACAGCACAGATACGCAGTATTTT.